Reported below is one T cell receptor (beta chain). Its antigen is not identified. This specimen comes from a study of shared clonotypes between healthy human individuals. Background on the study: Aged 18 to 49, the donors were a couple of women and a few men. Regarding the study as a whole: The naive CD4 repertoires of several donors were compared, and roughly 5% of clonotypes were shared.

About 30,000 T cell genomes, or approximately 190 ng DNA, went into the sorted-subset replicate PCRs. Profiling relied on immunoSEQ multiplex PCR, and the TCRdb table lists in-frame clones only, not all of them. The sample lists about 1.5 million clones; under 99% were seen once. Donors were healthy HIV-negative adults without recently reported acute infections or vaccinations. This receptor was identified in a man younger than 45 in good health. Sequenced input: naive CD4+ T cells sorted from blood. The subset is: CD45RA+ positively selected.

The CDR3 nucleotides read TGTGCCAGCAGCTTAGATGGGTGGGAGGCTGAAGCTTTCTTT. Translated: CASSLDGWEAEAFF. The rearrangement links TRBV7-9 to TRBJ1-1; D gene ambiguous. Germline V gene sequence: CDR1 SEHNR, CDR2 FQNEAQ (reference sequence). The CDR3 has 14 residues. Trimming stripped 1 base from V and 6 bases from J, with 12 bases between.